Each of the 13 T cell receptor beta chains below was sequenced from the same sample in a study of blood T cell repertoires in COVID-19. Profiling relied on immunoSEQ multiplex PCR, and the TCRdb table lists in-frame clones only, not all of them. The sample holds hundreds of thousands of clones; more than 70% are singletons and the top ten take around 2%. Sequenced: PBMCs or T cells enriched from blood (not recorded which). These receptors were taken from a woman in her fifties or sixties who had recovered from COVID-19.

This clone appeared a single time. This rearrangement joins TRBV28 to TRBJ1-1; 8 bases match TRBD1. The CDR3 contains 14 residues. The germline V gene encodes CDR1 MDHEN and CDR2 SYDVKM. The J segment lost 5 bases and the V segment lost 6 bases, leaving 8 bases of the junction unmatched. CDR3 DNA sequence: TGTGCCAGCAGGCCCGGACAGGGTTGGACTGAAGCTTTCTTT. Encoded protein: CASRPGQGWTEAFF.

The chain is built from TRBV19 and TRBJ1-2; 7 nucleotides agree with TRBD1. There are 14 residues in the CDR3. Germline CDR1 LNHDA, CDR2 SQIVND (reference sequence). Trimming removed 5 bases from V and 2 bases from J; junction bases left unmatched: 5. CDR3 in amino acids: CASSFGRGNYGYTF. CDR3 DNA sequence: TGTGCCAGTAGTTTTGGCAGGGGGAACTATGGCTACACCTTC.

The rearrangement links TRBV7-2 to TRBJ2-5, with D possibly matching TRBD1 (5 bases). Trimming shortened V by 1 base and J by 2 bases, and 8 bases separated the two germline ends. CDR1 and CDR2 from the germline V gene are SGHTA and FQGNSA. The CDR3 covers 14 residues. The DNA of the CDR3 is TGTGCCAGCAGCTTAGGTCCAGGGCAAGAGACCCAGTACTTC. Encoded protein: CASSLGPGQETQYF. The full variable domain, completed using reference TRBV7-2 and TRBJ2-5, is GAGVSQSPSNKVTEKGKDVELRCDPISGHTALYWYRQSLGQGLEFLIYFQGNSAPDKSGLPSDRFSAERTGGSVSTLTIQRTQQEDSAVYLCASSLGPGQETQYFGPGTRLLVL.

This clone was picked up a small number of times. The V and J genes are TRBV3-1 (or the pseudogene TRBV3-2) and TRBJ1-2, with D unclear. The length of the CDR3 is 12 residues. V lost 2 bases and J 5 bases, leaving 6 bases between the germline ends. CDR1 is LGHDT, CDR2 YNNKEL, per germline (reference sequence). The CDR3 spells CASSQRVYGYTF. The DNA for the CDR3 is TGTGCCAGCAGCCAACGGGTGTATGGCTACACCTTC.

The chain has TRBV30 and TRBJ1-1; no firm D call. Germline V gene sequence: CDR1 GTSNPN, CDR2 SVGIG (reference sequence). CDR3 length equals 13 residues. V dropped 2 bases and J dropped 3 bases, with 10 bases sitting between them. The CDR3 here is CAWSLLEYTEAFF. CDR3 nucleotide sequence: TGTGCCTGGAGTCTACTGGAGTACACTGAAGCTTTCTTT.

This clone was recorded only once. The chain has TRBV11-2 and TRBJ2-1; tentative D call: TRBD2 (5 bases). This CDR3 is 17 amino acids long. The germline V and J ends were trimmed by 6 bases and 0 bases, with 18 bases remaining between them. Per the germline V gene, CDR1 is SGHAT and CDR2 is FQNNGV. The DNA for the CDR3 is TGTGCCAGCAGAAACATAGGACTCAAAAGCTCCTACAATGAGCAGTTCTTC. Translation gives CASRNIGLKSSYNEQFF.

The chain is built from TRBV14 and TRBJ2-1, with TRBD2 matching 12 bases. The J segment lost 6 bases and the V segment lost 3 bases, leaving 6 bases of the junction unmatched. In germline, CDR1 is SGHDN, CDR2 FVKESK. CDR3 length: 16 amino acids. The CDR3 here is CASSQMTSGSTNEQFF. Written as DNA, the CDR3 is TGTGCCAGCAGCCAGATGACTAGCGGGAGTACCAATGAGCAGTTCTTC.

DNA of the CDR3: TGTGCCAGCAGCTTAGCCGCAGGGGTGTCAGAGACCCAGTACTTC. Translated: CASSLAAGVSETQYF. The chain carries TRBV7-8 and TRBJ2-5; the D gene is possibly TRBD1 (6 bases). The CDR3 is 15 residues long. The V and J ends lost 0 bases and 4 bases respectively, with 12 bases between them. CDR1 SGHVS and CDR2 FQNEAQ come from the germline V gene.

This clone was observed once. The chain uses TRBV11-2 and TRBJ2-1; TRBD2 matches at 12 bases. The CDR3 totals 15 residues. Germline V CDR1 and CDR2: SGHAT, FQNNGV. Germline trimming cut 5 bases from V and 5 bases from J; bases unmatched to any gene: 4. CDR3 sequence reads: CASSQLAGGNNEQFF. Written as DNA, the CDR3 is TGTGCCAGCAGCCAACTAGCGGGGGGAAACAATGAGCAGTTCTTC.

This sequence joins TRBV19 and TRBJ2-2, with a tentative D call TRBD2 (6 bases). CDR1 LNHDA and CDR2 SQIVND come from the germline V gene (reference sequence). This CDR3 is built from 15 residues. The V and J ends lost 3 bases and 6 bases respectively, with 14 bases between them. The DNA for the CDR3 is TGTGCCAGTAGTATGAACCGGGAGTTATCCGGGGAGCTGTTTTTT. Translation gives CASSMNRELSGELFF.

The chain employs TRBV4-2 and TRBJ2-7, with TRBD2 identical over 10 bases. Germline lookup yields CDR1 LGHNA and CDR2 YNFKEQ. V lost 0 bases and J lost 2; bases outside the gene matches: 1. The CDR3 is made up of 15 amino acids. CDR3 sequence reads: CASSQELAGTYEQYF. In nucleotides, the CDR3 is TGTGCCAGCAGCCAAGAACTAGCGGGAACCTACGAGCAGTACTTC.

V is TRBV6-2 or TRBV6-3 and J is TRBJ1-2, with 9 bases fitting TRBD1. The germline CDR1 and CDR2 sequences are MNHEY and SVGEGT. The trim removed 6 bases at V and 6 bases at J, leaving 8 bases unmatched. The CDR3 is made up of 14 amino acids. CDR3 in amino acids: CASSGGTGWDGYTF. In nucleotides, the CDR3 is TGTGCCAGCAGCGGCGGGACAGGGTGGGATGGCTACACCTTC.

This chain connects TRBV28 to TRBJ2-6; D ambiguous. Deletions cut 8 bases from V and 0 bases from J, with 5 bases between. CDR1 is MDHEN and CDR2 is SYDVKM in the germline V gene. The CDR3 runs 13 residues. CDR3 in DNA: TGTGCCAGCCGGAGCTCTGGGGCCAACGTCCTGACTTTC. Protein product: CASRSSGANVLTF.